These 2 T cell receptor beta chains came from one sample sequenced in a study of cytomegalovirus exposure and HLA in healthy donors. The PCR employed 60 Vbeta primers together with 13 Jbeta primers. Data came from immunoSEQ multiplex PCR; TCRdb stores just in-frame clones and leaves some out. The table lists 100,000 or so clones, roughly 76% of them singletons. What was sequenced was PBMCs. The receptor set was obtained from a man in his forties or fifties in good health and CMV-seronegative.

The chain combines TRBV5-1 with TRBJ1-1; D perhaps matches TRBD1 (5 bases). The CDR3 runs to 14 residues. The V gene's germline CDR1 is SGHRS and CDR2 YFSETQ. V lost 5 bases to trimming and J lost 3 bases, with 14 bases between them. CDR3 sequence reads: CASRVAGDYTEAFF. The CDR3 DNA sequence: TGCGCCAGCAGAGTCGCGGGGGATTACACTGAAGCTTTCTTT.

CDR3 nucleotides: TGTGCCAGCAGTCCGGGACTAGCGGGAGGCATGTGGACAGATACGCAGTATTTT. Its protein product is CASSPGLAGGMWTDTQYF. This rearrangement joins TRBV28 to TRBJ2-3, with 15 bases matching TRBD2. This CDR3 comprises 18 residues. The V and J ends lost 5 bases and 3 bases, in that order; junction bases with no gene match: 9. Germline V gene data show CDR1 as MDHEN and CDR2 as SYDVKM.